The 21 T cell receptor beta chains below were found in one sample sequenced in a study of T cell clonotyping in hematopoietic cell transplantation. Clones were sequenced by immunoSEQ multiplex PCR, and TCRdb holds only the in-frame ones, with some missing. The table shows about 11,000 clones, with 89% occurring only once. Sequences were derived from PBMCs, sampled 180 days after allogeneic stem cell transplant. The origin of the receptors is a male patient between 60 and 69 years old who had an allogeneic stem cell transplant from an unrelated donor, so the T cells may come from the graft donor. Some clones in this sample may be carry-over from other donors' samples.

The chain employs TRBV9 and TRBJ2-3; 8 nucleotides line up with TRBD2. After removal of 2 bases from V and 2 bases from J, the junction contained 4 bases not matched to a gene. The CDR3 covers 15 residues. Germline values: CDR1 SGDLS, CDR2 YYNGEE. CDR3 coding DNA: TGTGCCAGCAGCGTCGTAGCGGGGTCCACAGATACGCAGTATTTT. As protein: CASSVVAGSTDTQYF.

This CDR3 reads CASSPEGGGRYNEQFF. CDR3 nucleotide sequence: TGTGCCAGCAGCCCGGAGGGCGGGGGCCGGTACAATGAGCAGTTCTTC. This rearrangement joins TRBV9 to TRBJ2-1; the D gene is possibly TRBD2 (7 bases). V lost 4 bases to trimming and J lost 4 bases, with 18 bases between them. This CDR3 has 16 residues. From germline, CDR1 is SGDLS and CDR2 YYNGEE.

This chain links TRBV6-5 with TRBJ2-1; TRBD1 agrees at 7 bases. With V trimmed by 4 bases and J by 3 bases, 6 bases remained unmatched. The length of the CDR3 is 15 residues. Germline CDR1 and CDR2: MNHEY and SVGAGI. Here the CDR3 reads CASSLGQTGYNEQFF. The CDR3 DNA reads as TGTGCCAGCAGTTTGGGACAGACTGGCTACAATGAGCAGTTCTTC.

This chain connects TRBV5-1 to TRBJ1-6; 8 bases line up with TRBD1. V gave up 4 bases and J gave up 7 bases; unmatched junction bases: 10. CDR3 length: 16 amino acids. The germline V gene has CDR1 SGHRS and CDR2 YFSETQ. In DNA, the CDR3 is TGCGCCAGCAGCCCGGAGCCCACAGGGGGAAATTCACCCCTCCACTTT. Encoded protein: CASSPEPTGGNSPLHF.

The chain joins TRBV5-6 to TRBJ1-2; 7 bases are a match to TRBD1. In germline, CDR1 is SGHDT, CDR2 YYEEEE. The CDR3 covers 14 residues. Unmatched junction bases numbered 8, after V lost 4 bases and J lost 5 bases. The CDR3 region has the DNA TGTGCCAGCAGCCCCTCGCCAGGGGGGTATGGCTACACCTTC. Translation gives CASSPSPGGYGYTF.

This chain joins TRBV7-2 and TRBJ1-1, with 7 bases aligning to TRBD1. Germline assignment: CDR1 SGHTA and CDR2 FQGNSA. J lost 5 bases, V lost 7 bases, and 7 bases had no gene match. The CDR3 runs to 13 residues. The CDR3 nucleotides read TGTGCCAGCACCACAACGACAGGGACTGAAGCTTTCTTT. Translating it yields CASTTTTGTEAFF.

V gene TRBV6-5 combines with J gene TRBJ1-2; TRBD1 agrees at 9 bases. CDR1 MNHEY and CDR2 SVGAGI come from the germline V gene. The V segment lost 4 bases and the J segment 3 bases; nucleotides outside the gene matches: 6. The CDR3 loop spans 15 amino acids. Here the CDR3 DNA reads TGTGCCAGCAGTTGGGGACAGGGATCCCACTATGGCTACACCTTC. This encodes CASSWGQGSHYGYTF.

This clone appeared once. The chain carries TRBV5-4 and TRBJ2-3; D unresolved. The CDR3 totals 15 residues. Germline V gene data show CDR1 as SGHNT and CDR2 as YYREEE (reference sequence). The V end lost 4 bases, the J end lost 6 bases, and 18 bases lay between the germline ends. In DNA, the CDR3 is TGTGCCAGCAGCCCCCTAGGATCATCGGCGGATACGCAGTATTTT. Protein: CASSPLGSSADTQYF. Full variable domain (rest looked up from reference TRBV5-4 and TRBJ2-3): ETGVTQSPTHLIKTRGQQVTLRCSSQSGHNTVSWYQQALGQGPQFIFQYYREEENGRGNFPPRFSGLQFPNYSSELNVNALELDDSALYLCASSPLGSSADTQYFGPGTRLTVL.

The V and J genes are TRBV5-1 and TRBJ1-2, with D perhaps TRBD1 (6 bases). Germline CDR1 is SGHRS and CDR2 is YFSETQ. The length of the CDR3 is 14 residues. Trimming removed 2 bases at V and 6 bases at J, with 14 bases between. In DNA form, the CDR3 reads TGCGCCAGCAGCTTAAGTACAGGGTTCAATGGCTACACCTTC. This gives the protein CASSLSTGFNGYTF. Full variable domain (missing parts from reference TRBV5-1 and TRBJ1-2): KAGVTQTPRYLIKTRGQQVTLSCSPISGHRSVSWYQQTPGQGLQFLFEYFSETQRNKGNFPGRFSGRQFSNSRSEMNVSTLELGDSALYLCASSLSTGFNGYTFGSGTRLTVV.

Relative to its sample, this clone is medium-sized. The V call is TRBV19, the J call TRBJ1-2; D gene uncertain. Germline values: CDR1 LNHDA, CDR2 SQIVND (reference sequence). Trimming left V 8 bases short and J 3 bases short, with 13 bases between. CDR3 size: 13 residues. The CDR3 spells CASGPRTDYGYTF. CDR3 coding DNA: TGTGCCAGTGGACCCAGGACTGACTATGGCTACACCTTC.

This chain connects TRBV6-5 to TRBJ2-2; TRBD2 agrees at 12 bases. Trimming removed 2 bases from V and 7 bases from J; junction bases left unmatched: 5. Germline CDR1 is MNHEY and CDR2 is SVGAGI. The CDR3 runs 16 residues. CDR3 amino acids: CASSYRTSGGNGELFF. In nucleotides, the CDR3 is TGTGCCAGCAGTTACCGCACTAGCGGGGGGAACGGGGAGCTGTTTTTT.

The V gene is TRBV7-2, the J gene TRBJ2-7, with a tentative D call TRBD2 (7 bases). Germline V lookup: CDR1 SGHTA, CDR2 FQGNSA. V dropped 4 bases and J dropped 2 bases, with 15 bases sitting between them. The CDR3 contains 15 residues. The CDR3 loop is CASSSRGGGTYEQYF. The CDR3 DNA sequence: TGTGCCAGCAGCTCCCGAGGGGGGGGCACCTACGAGCAGTACTTC.

The V and J genes are TRBV4-3 and TRBJ1-2, with a possible D match to TRBD1 (5 bases). Germline-derived CDR1 and CDR2 are LGHNA and YSLEER. The germline V and J ends were trimmed by 0 bases and 6 bases, with 11 bases remaining between them. The CDR3 is made up of 14 amino acids. CDR3 in DNA: TGCGCCAGCAGCCAAGACTTGGGGGAGGATGGCTACACCTTC. It codes for CASSQDLGEDGYTF.

V is TRBV5-6 and J is TRBJ2-5, with 7 bases that match TRBD2. V shed 0 bases and J 4 bases; nucleotides not matched to a gene: 6. The CDR3 has 15 amino acids. In germline, CDR1 is SGHDT, CDR2 YYEEEE. CDR3 residues: CASSLGAGVGETQYF. CDR3 DNA sequence: TGTGCCAGCAGCTTGGGCGCGGGGGTGGGAGAGACCCAGTACTTC.

The J gene is TRBJ2-5, the V gene TRBV2, with unresolved D. This CDR3 has 11 residues. Looked up from germline, CDR1 is SNHLY and CDR2 is FYNNEI. Trimming left V 5 bases short and J 2 bases short, with 3 bases between. Here the CDR3 DNA reads TGTGCCAGCAGTATACAAGAGACCCAGTACTTC. The encoded protein is CASSIQETQYF.

The chain links TRBV7-6 to TRBJ2-3, with TRBD2 matching 10 bases. The CDR3 extends over 17 amino acids. The germline V gene encodes CDR1 SGHVS and CDR2 FNYEAQ. V lost 4 bases to trimming and J lost 6 bases; unmatched junction nucleotides: 13. The CDR3 DNA reads TGTGCCAGCAGCTCCCTCCTAGCGGGGGCTTCGGGGGATACGCAGTATTTT. Translated, it gives CASSSLLAGASGDTQYF.

This chain connects TRBV25-1 to TRBJ1-6; possible D gene TRBD1, 5 bases. V was shortened by 5 bases and J by 6 bases, with 11 bases between the two germline ends. The CDR3 runs 14 residues. The germline gives CDR1 MGHDK, CDR2 SYGVNS. CDR3: CASSPQGGNSPLHF. The DNA for the CDR3 is TGTGCCAGCAGTCCGCAGGGCGGTAATTCACCCCTCCACTTT.

The chain recombines TRBV11-3 with TRBJ1-1; no definite D call. Germline values: CDR1 SGHNT, CDR2 YENEEA. Trimming removed 1 base at V and 3 bases at J, with 6 bases between. The CDR3 sequence is 13 residues long. The CDR3 bases are TGTGCCAGCAGCTTAGGTGGGGACACTGAAGCTTTCTTT. It yields the protein CASSLGGDTEAFF. Using reference TRBV11-3 and TRBJ1-1 for the parts outside the CDR3, the full variable domain is EAGVVQSPRYKIIEKKQPVAFWCNPISGHNTLYWYLQNLGQGPELLIRYENEEAVDDSQLPKDRFSAERLKGVDSTLKIQPAELGDSAVYLCASSLGGDTEAFFGQGTRLTVV.

The CDR3 nucleotides read TGTGCCAGCAGTGAATGGGGCGGGATTCAGCCCCAGCATTTT. This encodes CASSEWGGIQPQHF. V usage is TRBV2 and J usage is TRBJ1-5, with TRBD1 as a possible D gene (5 bases). The V end was cut by 2 bases, the J end by 6 bases, with 11 bases between. Germline assignment: CDR1 SNHLY and CDR2 FYNNEI. This CDR3 is 14 amino acids long.

The chain's CDR3 is CASNRGKYF. In DNA form, the CDR3 reads TGTGCCAGCAACCGCGGGAAGTACTTC. This chain connects TRBV27 to TRBJ2-5; maybe TRBD2 (6 bases). This CDR3 has 9 amino acids. The germline CDR1 and CDR2 sequences are MNHEY and SMNVEV (reference sequence). The germline V and J ends were trimmed by 7 bases and 12 bases, with 9 bases remaining between them.

The chain is built from TRBV18 and TRBJ1-2; tentative D call: TRBD1 (5 bases). This CDR3 comprises 14 residues. CDR1 is KGHSH and CDR2 is LQKENI in the germline V gene. V lost 3 bases, J lost 1 base, and 9 bases lay in between. The CDR3 sequence is CASSPPGVNYGYTF. The CDR3 bases are TGTGCCAGCTCACCTCCGGGGGTTAACTATGGCTACACCTTC.